The TCR beta chain described here comes from a study of T-cell reconstitution after alpha-beta-depleted transplantation in children. Study observations and caveats: One year post-transplant, T-cell counts and diversity were largely derived from T cells produced anew.

Germline CDR1 reads KGHDR; CDR2 reads SFDVKD. This CDR3 has 16 amino acids. Trimming removed 7 bases from V and 0 bases from J, with 15 bases in between. This clonotype was counted many times. The antigen is unknown. Library preparation (for TCRbeta) was performed with unique molecular identifiers. Each CDR3 protein gets one entry after TCRdb re-called the PCR reads with MiXCR. In the table there are about 590,000 distinct CDR3 sequences, under 15% of which are singletons. This material consisted of PBMCs, mostly from graft donor cells, taken 360 days after TCRalphabeta/CD19-depleted stem cell transplant. This chain uses TRBV24-1 with TRBJ2-1; D perhaps matches TRBD1 (6 bases). This TCR was sampled from a male patient younger than 18 who had a stem cell transplant for acute myeloid leukemia, so the T cells may come from the graft donor. The CDR3 region has the DNA TGTGCCACCAGCCCTACCTGGACAGTCTCCTACAATGAGCAGTTCTTC. It is translated as CATSPTWTVSYNEQFF.